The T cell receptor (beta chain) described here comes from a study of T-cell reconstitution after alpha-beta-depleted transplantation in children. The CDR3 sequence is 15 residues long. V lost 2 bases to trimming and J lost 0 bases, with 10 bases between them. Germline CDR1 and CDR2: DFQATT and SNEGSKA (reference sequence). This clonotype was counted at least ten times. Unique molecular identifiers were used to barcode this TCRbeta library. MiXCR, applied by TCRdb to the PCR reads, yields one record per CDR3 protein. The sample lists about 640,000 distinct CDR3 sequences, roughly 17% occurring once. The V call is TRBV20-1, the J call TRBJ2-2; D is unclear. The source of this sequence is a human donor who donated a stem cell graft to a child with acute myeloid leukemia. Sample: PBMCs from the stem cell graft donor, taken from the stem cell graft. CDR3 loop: CSARLSLSNTGELFF. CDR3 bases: TGCAGTGCTAGACTTAGTCTCTCGAACACCGGGGAGCTGTTTTTT.